This T cell receptor (beta chain) comes out of a study of cytomegalovirus exposure and HLA in healthy donors. V shed 3 bases and J shed 1 base, with 4 bases lying between them. CDR1 MNHEY and CDR2 SMNVEV come from the germline V gene (reference sequence). The CDR3 loop spans 13 amino acids. Worth noting for this clone: The same CDR3 arises from other DNA sequences in this sample as well.

Vbeta (60) and Jbeta (13) primers were used in the PCR. Generated by immunoSEQ multiplex PCR, the TCRdb table keeps only in-frame clones and is missing some. The sample carries 250,000 or so clones, about nine tenths recorded once. The sequence derives from a girl aged 2 to 10 in good health and CMV-seronegative. Sequenced: PBMCs. The rearrangement links TRBV27 to TRBJ1-5; no reliable D call. Here the CDR3 DNA reads TGTGCCAGCAGTTTGGGCAGCAATCAGCCCCAGCATTTT. As protein: CASSLGSNQPQHF.